One sample yielded the 19 T cell receptor beta chains listed below, sequenced in a study of T cells in Graves' hyperthyroidism and ophthalmopathy. From RNA transcripts, TCR beta CDR3 regions were amplified. The HTBI primer set served for first-round RT-PCR of the TCR CDR3. In TCRdb, the multiplex PCR reads were re-called with MiXCR into one record per CDR3 protein. The repertoire holds approximately 360,000 distinct CDR3 sequences, roughly 25% seen once, with over 70% in the top ten. What was sequenced was blood. Source of these receptors: a man aged 45 to 65 with Graves' hyperthyroidism.

This clonotype turned up a few times. The V call is TRBV28, the J call TRBJ2-5; the D call may be TRBD1 or TRBD2 (6 bases each). The CDR3 runs to 16 residues. V was cut by 8 bases and J by 1 base, with 20 bases left in between. CDR1 and CDR2 from the germline V gene are MDHEN and SYDVKM. CDR3 protein: CASLPGGTSFQETQYF. In nucleotides, the CDR3 is TGTGCCAGCCTCCCCGGGGGCACCTCTTTCCAAGAGACCCAGTACTTC.

The chain joins TRBV19 to TRBJ2-5, with TRBD1 identical over 8 bases. The ends lost 6 bases at V and 5 bases at J; junction bases unmatched: 8. Germline V CDR1 and CDR2: LNHDA, SQIVND (reference sequence). CDR3 size: 14 residues. CDR3 residues: CASSGDRRGETQYF. CDR3 DNA sequence: TGTGCCAGTAGCGGGGACAGGCGAGGGGAGACCCAGTACTTC.

The sample holds a few counts of this clonotype. The CDR3 spells CASSWTRNEQFF. DNA of the CDR3: TGTGCCAGCAGTTGGACCCGCAATGAGCAGTTCTTC. The chain carries TRBV12-3 or TRBV12-4 and TRBJ2-1, with no clear D. Trimming removed 4 bases from V and 6 bases from J, with 7 bases in between. This CDR3 contains 12 residues.

The J gene is TRBJ2-7, the V gene TRBV5-1, with TRBD1 identical over 9 bases. Unmatched junction bases numbered 12, after V lost 4 bases and J lost 7 bases. This CDR3 has 15 amino acids. Germline V gene lookup returns CDR1 SGHRS and CDR2 YFSETQ. Here the CDR3 reads CASSEGGTGPSEQYF. The CDR3 nucleotides read TGCGCCAGCAGCGAGGGGGGGACAGGGCCCAGTGAGCAGTACTTC.

The chain uses TRBV6-1 and TRBJ2-7; D gene uncertain. CDR1 is MNHNS and CDR2 is SASEGT in the germline V gene. Trimming stripped 5 bases from V and 3 bases from J, with 8 bases between. The CDR3 is 12 amino acids. In DNA, the CDR3 is TGTGCCAGCAGTCCAGGTTACTACGAGCAGTACTTC. It yields the protein CASSPGYYEQYF.

This clonotype was found many times. The chain joins TRBV7-8 to TRBJ2-5; D is uncertain. This CDR3 is 11 amino acids long. Germline values: CDR1 SGHVS, CDR2 FQNEAQ. Trimming stripped 7 bases from V and 2 bases from J, with 5 bases between. The CDR3 loop reads CASMGQETQYF. CDR3 DNA: TGTGCCAGCATGGGGCAAGAGACCCAGTACTTC.

At least ten counts were recorded for this clonotype. The rearrangement links TRBV29-1 to TRBJ2-1, with TRBD1 identical over 9 bases. The length of the CDR3 is 13 residues. Losses at the gene ends were 8 bases for V and 7 bases for J; bases not matched to a gene: 9. From germline, CDR1 is SQVTM and CDR2 ANQGSEA. The CDR3 protein is CSTGTGQGNEQFF. CDR3 bases: TGCAGCACCGGGACAGGGCAAGGGAATGAGCAGTTCTTC.

This chain joins TRBV24-1 and TRBJ2-5; weak D call: TRBD1 (6 bases). Looked up from germline, CDR1 is KGHDR and CDR2 is SFDVKD. The CDR3 length is 16 residues. Trimming left V 1 base short and J 0 bases short, with 11 bases between. CDR3 sequence: CATSDFGAGDQETQYF. CDR3 coding DNA: TGTGCCACCAGTGATTTCGGGGCAGGGGACCAAGAGACCCAGTACTTC.

The DNA of the CDR3 is TGTGCCAGCAGCTTAAGGGAGGTTATCCACTATGGCTACACCTTC. This sequence encodes CASSLREVIHYGYTF. The V call is TRBV13, the J call TRBJ1-2; D is undetermined. Germline-derived CDR1 and CDR2 are PRHDT and FYEKMQ (reference sequence). Trimming pared 2 bases from V and 3 bases from J, leaving 13 bases between. This CDR3 spans 15 amino acids. Based on the CDR3 plus reference TRBV13 and TRBJ1-2, the full variable domain is AAGVIQSPRHLIKEKRETATLKCYPIPRHDTVYWYQQGPGQDPQFLISFYEKMQSDKGSIPDRFSAQQFSDYHSELNMSSLELGDSALYFCASSLREVIHYGYTFGSGTRLTVV.

This clonotype has only a few counts. The V and J genes are TRBV5-1 and TRBJ2-7, with TRBD2 as a possible D gene (5 bases). Germline assignment: CDR1 SGHRS and CDR2 YFSETQ. The CDR3 sequence is 14 residues long. V shed 0 bases and J shed 5 bases, with 12 bases lying between them. In DNA, the CDR3 is TGCGCCAGCAGCTTGGATATGGGTAGCGACGAGCAGTACTTC. It specifies CASSLDMGSDEQYF.

In its sample, this clonotype was seen many times. The chain uses TRBV20-1 and TRBJ2-3; no reliable D call. From germline, CDR1 is DFQATT and CDR2 SNEGSKA (reference sequence). The length of the CDR3 is 13 residues. The germline V and J ends were trimmed by 6 bases and 2 bases, with 12 bases remaining between them. The CDR3 here is CSAEARSTDTQYF. The CDR3, as DNA: TGCAGTGCCGAGGCCAGATCCACAGATACGCAGTATTTT.

V usage is TRBV20-1 and J usage is TRBJ2-3; D is unresolved. V gave up 0 bases and J gave up 5 bases, with 12 bases separating them. The CDR3 length is 14 residues. Germline CDR1 DFQATT, CDR2 SNEGSKA (reference sequence). The CDR3 coding sequence is TGCAGTGCTAGAGACCGCCTAGAGATAGATACGCAGTATTTT. Protein product: CSARDRLEIDTQYF.

This chain connects TRBV7-9 to TRBJ2-7; 8 nucleotides match TRBD2. This CDR3 spans 15 amino acids. J was trimmed by 6 bases and V by 4 bases; bases with no gene match: 11. Germline V lookup: CDR1 SEHNR, CDR2 FQNEAQ (reference sequence). The CDR3 sequence: CASSSSTGGRSEQYF. The CDR3 DNA is TGTGCCAGCAGCTCATCAACGGGAGGGAGGTCCGAGCAGTACTTC.

This clonotype was detected ten times or more. The chain carries TRBV28 and TRBJ2-7, with 9 bases that match TRBD1. Germline CDR1 MDHEN, CDR2 SYDVKM. The V and J ends lost 1 base and 3 bases, in that order; junction bases with no gene match: 4. The CDR3 is made up of 15 amino acids. The CDR3 region has the DNA TGTGCCAGCAGTTTATCGGGACAGGGTGTCTACGAGCAGTACTTC. It encodes CASSLSGQGVYEQYF.

This clonotype was seen more than once but under ten times. The chain combines TRBV27 with TRBJ2-3; unclear D gene. Germline CDR1 is MNHEY and CDR2 is SMNVEV (reference sequence). The ends were cut back, 4 bases at V and 1 base at J, with 15 bases in the middle. This CDR3 region has 16 residues. This chain's CDR3 is CASSSRQAGGTDTQYF. In DNA form, the CDR3 reads TGTGCCAGCAGTTCCAGACAAGCCGGCGGCACAGATACGCAGTATTTT.

The V and J genes are TRBV24-1 and TRBJ2-7, with D perhaps matching TRBD2 (6 bases). Trimming took off 4 bases at V and 2 bases at J, with 14 bases between the two ends. This CDR3 spans 15 amino acids. Germline assignment: CDR1 KGHDR and CDR2 SFDVKD. Written as DNA, the CDR3 is TGTGCCACCAGTGACACCAGGCGGGGAGCCTACGAGCAGTACTTC. This encodes CATSDTRRGAYEQYF.

There are a few counts of this clonotype. The chain employs TRBV5-1 and TRBJ2-1, with TRBD2 matching over 9 bases. This CDR3 contains 16 residues. CDR1 and CDR2 (germline): SGHRS, YFSETQ. Trimming removed 1 base from V and 3 bases from J; junction bases left unmatched: 5. The CDR3 nucleotides are TGCGCCAGCAGCTTGCAGGGACTAGCCGACTACAATGAGCAGTTCTTC. Amino acid sequence: CASSLQGLADYNEQFF. Complete variable domain (other parts from reference TRBV5-1 and TRBJ2-1): KAGVTQTPRYLIKTRGQQVTLSCSPISGHRSVSWYQQTPGQGLQFLFEYFSETQRNKGNFPGRFSGRQFSNSRSEMNVSTLELGDSALYLCASSLQGLADYNEQFFGPGTRLTVL.

The chain recombines TRBV28 with TRBJ1-5, with D unclear. This CDR3 spans 13 amino acids. The V gene's germline CDR1 is MDHEN and CDR2 SYDVKM. The germline V and J ends were trimmed by 6 bases and 3 bases, with 9 bases remaining between them. The CDR3 here is CASSQQNNQPQHF. CDR3 coding DNA: TGTGCCAGCAGCCAACAGAACAATCAGCCCCAGCATTTT. The whole variable domain, filled in from reference TRBV28 and TRBJ1-5, reads DVKVTQSSRYLVKRTGEKVFLECVQDMDHENMFWYRQDPGLGLRLIYFSYDVKMKEKGDIPEGYSVSREKKERFSLILESASTNQTSMYLCASSQQNNQPQHFGDGTRLSIL.

The V and J genes are TRBV4-2 and TRBJ2-1; D is undetermined. The CDR3 covers 14 residues. Deletions cut 1 base from V and 8 bases from J, with 12 bases between. Germline V gene data show CDR1 as LGHNA and CDR2 as YNFKEQ. DNA for the CDR3: TGTGCCAGCAGCCAAGGGTTGAAGTCTTATGAGCAGTTCTTC. Translation: CASSQGLKSYEQFF.